This TCR beta chain was profiled in a study of OX40 agonist ivuxolimab in advanced cancers. The CDR3 is made up of 13 amino acids. CDR1 and CDR2 (germline): SGHKS, YYEKEE (reference sequence). V lost 5 bases, J lost 2 bases, and 10 bases lay in between. Drawing of blood for sampling happened at baseline, at cycle 4 day 1, and at cycle 7 day 1. Method: immunoSEQ multiplex PCR; TCRdb's copy keeps in-frame clones and lacks some. The sample carries approximately 60,000 clones, approximately 88% recorded once. Sequencing used CD4+ or CD8+ T cells sorted from blood, obtained in a trial of the OX40 agonist ivuxolimab. This TCR came from an adult with an advanced solid tumor such as melanoma, head and neck, liver or kidney cancer. This chain links TRBV5-5 with TRBJ1-2; a weak D match, TRBD1 (6 bases). The CDR3 region is CASSWGRNYGYTF. The CDR3, as DNA: TGTGCCAGCAGTTGGGGGCGGAACTATGGCTACACCTTC. The full variable domain, completed using reference TRBV5-5 and TRBJ1-2, is DAGVTQSPTHLIKTRGQQVTLRCSPISGHKSVSWYQQVLGQGPQFIFQYYEKEERGRGNFPDRFSARQFPNYSSELNVNALLLGDSALYLCASSWGRNYGYTFGSGTRLTVV.